This passage covers 30 T cell receptor beta chains from one sample sequenced in a study of identical twins. TCRdb re-analysed the 5' RACE reads in MiXCR, keeping a single row per CDR3 protein. Of around 650,000 distinct CDR3 sequences in the sample, roughly 6.6% are singletons; the top ten hold roughly 1.6%. This same sample was also part of a study on yellow fever vaccine responses in identical twins.

The sequencing sample was made of PBMCs. These receptors were collected from a woman aged 18-29 years in good health.

The chain carries TRBV18 and TRBJ2-7, with D hard to call. From germline, CDR1 is KGHSH and CDR2 LQKENI. This CDR3 region has 16 residues. Trimming shortened V by 1 base and J by 0 bases, and 13 bases separated the two germline ends. The CDR3 sequence is CASSPLMTGSSYEQYF. CDR3 nucleotides: TGTGCCAGCTCACCACTTATGACGGGCAGCTCCTACGAGCAGTACTTC. Full variable domain (remainder filled in from reference TRBV18 and TRBJ2-7): NAGVMQNPRHLVRRRGQEARLRCSPMKGHSHVYWYRQLPEEGLKFMVYLQKENIIDESGMPKERFSAEFPKEGPSILRIQQVVRGDSAAYFCASSPLMTGSSYEQYFGPGTRLTVT.

DNA of the CDR3: TGTGCCAGCAGCAATTCGACTAGCGGGAGATCCCACAATGAGCAGTTCTTC. This sequence encodes CASSNSTSGRSHNEQFF. The J gene is TRBJ2-1, the V gene TRBV5-7; 12 nucleotides match TRBD2. TRBV5-7 is flagged as an ORF with uncertain function. V lost 4 bases, J lost 5 bases, and 10 bases stayed unmatched. The CDR3 consists of 17 residues.

The chain joins TRBV20-1 to TRBJ2-3, with D perhaps matching TRBD1 (5 bases). This CDR3 spans 15 amino acids. Germline CDR1 reads DFQATT; CDR2 reads SNEGSKA (reference sequence). Trimming left V 6 bases short and J 4 bases short, with 20 bases between. This CDR3 reads CSAPPPLGAADTQYF. The CDR3 coding sequence is TGCAGTGCCCCACCTCCTCTAGGGGCGGCAGATACGCAGTATTTT.

This clonotype was counted at least ten times. V gene TRBV27 combines with J gene TRBJ1-5; D perhaps matches TRBD1 (6 bases). Germline CDR1 is MNHEY and CDR2 is SMNVEV (reference sequence). CDR3 length: 15 amino acids. Trimming stripped 5 bases from V and 7 bases from J, with 18 bases between. CDR3 residues: CASSPPWGPGQPQHF. The CDR3 DNA follows: TGTGCCAGCAGTCCCCCTTGGGGGCCAGGACAGCCCCAGCATTTT.

Here the CDR3 reads CASRGDRLPAHEQYF. The CDR3 coding sequence is TGCGCCAGCAGGGGGGATAGGCTCCCGGCACACGAGCAGTACTTC. This chain uses TRBV10-2 with TRBJ2-7, with D perhaps TRBD1 or TRBD2 (5 bases each). The ends were cut back, 6 bases at V and 5 bases at J, with 20 bases in the middle. The CDR3 length is 15 residues. In germline, CDR1 is WSHSY, CDR2 SAAADI.

This clonotype showed up just a few times. The CDR3 loop reads CASSLQTGGSYEQYV. The CDR3 DNA sequence: TGCGCCAGCAGCTTGCAGACAGGGGGCTCCTACGAGCAGTACGTC. The V and J genes are TRBV5-1 and TRBJ2-7; 9 nucleotides match TRBD1. J gave up 0 bases and V 1 base, and 2 bases lay outside the gene matches. This CDR3 comprises 15 residues. The germline gives CDR1 SGHRS, CDR2 YFSETQ.

This clonotype was seen at least ten times. The genes are TRBV5-5 and TRBJ2-7; 7 bases align to TRBD1. V dropped 0 bases and J dropped 0; count of bases not matched to a gene: 3. CDR3 length: 15 amino acids. Looked up from germline, CDR1 is SGHKS and CDR2 is YYEKEE (reference sequence). CDR3 amino acids: CASSLAGTVSYEQYF. In DNA, the CDR3 is TGTGCCAGCAGCTTGGCCGGGACAGTCTCCTACGAGCAGTACTTC.

This clonotype showed up many times. The V call is TRBV12-3 or TRBV12-4, the J call TRBJ1-1; D not certain. The length of the CDR3 is 12 residues. V lost 3 bases and J lost 5, with 7 bases in between. The CDR3 coding sequence is TGTGCCAGCAGTTTCTCGAGGACTGAAGCTTTCTTT. As protein: CASSFSRTEAFF.

The rearrangement links TRBV12-3 or TRBV12-4 to TRBJ1-6, with 9 bases identical to TRBD1. V trimming: 4 bases; J trimming: 7 bases; junction bases outside the gene matches: 8. This CDR3 contains 16 residues. The CDR3 reads CASSWAGQGGNSPLHF. CDR3 nucleotides: TGTGCCAGCAGTTGGGCGGGACAGGGCGGAAATTCACCCCTCCACTTT.

The V and J genes are TRBV29-1 and TRBJ2-1; perhaps D is TRBD1 or TRBD2 (6 bases each). CDR1 and CDR2 (germline): SQVTM, ANQGSEA. V was cut by 2 bases and J by 6 bases, with 26 bases left in between. The CDR3 runs to 18 residues. The CDR3 loop is CSVEPRSRYEGGGNEQFF. The CDR3, as DNA: TGCAGCGTTGAACCCCGTTCACGGTATGAGGGGGGTGGCAATGAGCAGTTCTTC.

The table lists this clonotype with many counts. This chain links TRBV24-1 with TRBJ2-2, with D unclear. Germline CDR1 and CDR2: KGHDR and SFDVKD. The CDR3 spans 14 residues. V was pared by 2 bases and J by 7 bases, with 10 bases between. CDR3 sequence: CATSDSRDDGELFF. The CDR3 nucleotides read TGTGCCACCAGTGATTCTAGGGATGACGGGGAGCTGTTTTTT.

Points on this clonotype: At one boundary the junction diverges from the germline segment, which might be a read error. The chain recombines TRBV7-9 with TRBJ2-1, with 8 positions matching TRBD1. The CDR3 is 15 amino acids. Looked up from germline, CDR1 is SEHNR and CDR2 is FQNEAQ (reference sequence). The CDR3 here is CASSPPTGGYNGQFF. The CDR3 DNA follows: TGTGCCAGCAGCCCTCCAACAGGGGGTTATAATGGGCAGTTCTTC.

In its sample, this clonotype was seen many times. The chain employs TRBV5-1 and TRBJ1-1, with 10 bases fitting TRBD1. The trim removed 6 bases at V and 9 bases at J, leaving 5 bases unmatched. Germline V lookup: CDR1 SGHRS, CDR2 YFSETQ. The CDR3 consists of 12 residues. CDR3 sequence (DNA): TGCGCCAGCACTTACGACAGGGGGCAAGCTTTCTTT. Encoded protein: CASTYDRGQAFF.

This clonotype was seen only a few times. The chain links TRBV18 to TRBJ2-5; D gene uncertain. The germline gives CDR1 KGHSH, CDR2 LQKENI. Deletions cut 3 bases from V and 3 bases from J, with 11 bases between. CDR3 length equals 14 residues. The CDR3 DNA reads TGTGCCAGCTCACCCGACTGGATGAAAGAGACCCAGTACTTC. Protein: CASSPDWMKETQYF.

This clonotype was recorded a few times. V and J are TRBV29-1 and TRBJ2-1, with D perhaps TRBD1 (5 bases). CDR1 and CDR2 from the germline V gene are SQVTM and ANQGSEA. This CDR3 is 12 amino acids long. The ends were cut back, 7 bases at V and 6 bases at J, with 13 bases in the middle. The CDR3 bases are TGCAGCGCAGAAAGGGGTTTCAATGAGCAGTTCTTC. Translating gives CSAERGFNEQFF.

This clonotype was recorded a few times. The J gene is TRBJ2-3, the V gene TRBV11-2; D may be TRBD1 (6 bases). Trimming took off 6 bases at V and 6 bases at J, with 25 bases between the two ends. Per the germline V gene, CDR1 is SGHAT and CDR2 is FQNNGV. The CDR3 extends over 17 amino acids. The CDR3 region is CASSLISSGTGSDTQYF. The CDR3 DNA reads as TGTGCCAGCAGTCTAATAAGCTCGGGCACAGGGTCGGATACGCAGTATTTT.

This clonotype was seen ten or more times. This chain joins TRBV7-8 and TRBJ2-1; 7 bases match TRBD2. The CDR3 consists of 15 residues. V was pared by 1 base and J by 3 bases, with 3 bases of the junction left unmatched. Germline V gene lookup returns CDR1 SGHVS and CDR2 FQNEAQ. As DNA, the CDR3 is TGTGCCAGCAGCTTAGTGGCGGGGGACTACAATGAGCAGTTCTTC. Protein: CASSLVAGDYNEQFF. Using reference TRBV7-8 and TRBJ2-1 for the parts outside the CDR3, the full variable domain is GAGVSQSPRYKVAKRGQDVALRCDPISGHVSLFWYQQALGQGPEFLTYFQNEAQLDKSGLPSDRFFAERPEGSVSTLKIQRTQQEDSAVYLCASSLVAGDYNEQFFGPGTRLTVL.

This chain connects TRBV5-1 to TRBJ1-2; D is ambiguous. Germline V gene sequence: CDR1 SGHRS, CDR2 YFSETQ. Trimming cost V 4 bases and J 4 bases, with 11 bases left between them. This CDR3 spans 13 amino acids. The CDR3 loop reads CASSKGVSYGYTF. CDR3 nucleotide sequence: TGCGCCAGCAGCAAGGGTGTGAGCTATGGCTACACCTTC.

This clonotype was observed a handful of times. The V and J genes are TRBV12-3 or TRBV12-4 and TRBJ2-1; D unresolved. This CDR3 is 13 amino acids long. The ends were cut back, 3 bases at V and 10 bases at J, with 13 bases in the middle. The CDR3 reads CASSFSSNGEQFF. Here the CDR3 DNA reads TGTGCCAGCAGTTTTTCGTCCAACGGGGAGCAGTTCTTC.

This clonotype has only a few counts. The chain couples TRBV29-1 to TRBJ1-1; 8 bases line up with TRBD1. V trimming: 1 base; J trimming: 5 bases; junction bases outside the gene matches: 3. CDR1 and CDR2 (germline): SQVTM, ANQGSEA. The CDR3 loop spans 13 amino acids. The CDR3 reads CSVEARGRTEAFF. The CDR3, as DNA: TGCAGCGTTGAAGCCAGGGGGCGTACTGAAGCTTTCTTT.

This clonotype has at least ten counts. V gene TRBV7-2 combines with J gene TRBJ2-7; tentative D call: TRBD1 (5 bases). Germline V gene sequence: CDR1 SGHTA, CDR2 FQGNSA. V was clipped by 5 bases and J by 2 bases, with 10 bases between them. The CDR3 is 13 amino acids. The CDR3: CASSGLRAYEQYF. The CDR3 region has the DNA TGTGCCAGCAGCGGGCTCAGGGCCTACGAGCAGTACTTC.

This clonotype came up a few times. The chain is built from TRBV6-6 and TRBJ2-1; D might be TRBD1 or TRBD2, each matching 5 bases. Trimming stripped 2 bases from V and 7 bases from J, with 9 bases between. The CDR3 length is 13 residues. Germline assignment: CDR1 MNHNY and CDR2 SVGAGI (reference sequence). The CDR3 coding sequence is TGTGCCAGCAGTTACGTCGAGGGGAATGAGCAGTTCTTC. Its translation: CASSYVEGNEQFF.

This clonotype is a singleton in its sample. This sequence joins TRBV28 and TRBJ1-5, with 8 bases that match TRBD1. The germline V gene encodes CDR1 MDHEN and CDR2 SYDVKM. This CDR3 is 15 amino acids long. V lost 2 bases and J lost 8; bases outside the gene matches: 8. CDR3: CASSLISGGEEPQHF. CDR3 in DNA: TGTGCCAGCAGTTTAATTTCAGGGGGCGAGGAGCCCCAGCATTTT.

This clonotype has just a few counts. The CDR3 region is CSARTGPTDTQYF. CDR3 bases: TGCAGCGCGCGGACAGGGCCCACAGATACGCAGTATTTT. The J gene is TRBJ2-3, the V gene TRBV29-1; 8 positions agree with TRBD1. There are 13 residues in the CDR3. Germline loops: CDR1 SQVTM, CDR2 ANQGSEA. Trimming at V came to 7 bases and at J to 2 bases, leaving 5 bases not matched to a gene.

The gene calls are TRBV28 and TRBJ2-6; D call uncertain. The CDR3 has 15 amino acids. V lost 10 bases and J lost 1, with 14 bases in between. Germline V gene data show CDR1 as MDHEN and CDR2 as SYDVKM. CDR3 sequence (DNA): TGTGCCATAGCCCCGGAAGGTTCTGGGGCCAACGTCCTGACTTTC. Amino acid sequence: CAIAPEGSGANVLTF.

This clonotype came up many times. V is TRBV4-2 and J is TRBJ2-7, with 11 bases lining up with TRBD2. With 0 bases clipped from V and 4 bases from J, the junction kept 5 bases outside the gene matches. CDR3 length equals 16 residues. Germline V gene sequence: CDR1 LGHNA, CDR2 YNFKEQ. The DNA of the CDR3 is TGTGCCAGCAGCCAAGATACTAGCGGGAGAACTTACGAGCAGTACTTC. This translates into CASSQDTSGRTYEQYF.

This clonotype showed up many times. V is TRBV20-1 and J is TRBJ2-4; D possibly corresponds to TRBD2 (5 bases). Germline CDR1 DFQATT, CDR2 SNEGSKA (reference sequence). V lost 5 bases and J 1 base, leaving 15 bases between the germline ends. The CDR3 is 15 residues long. The CDR3 sequence: CSAPPAGEAKNIQYF. DNA of the CDR3: TGCAGTGCTCCTCCCGCCGGGGAGGCCAAAAACATTCAGTACTTC.

This clonotype occurred a few times. This rearrangement joins TRBV5-1 to TRBJ2-7; 10 bases fit TRBD1. CDR3 length: 14 residues. J was trimmed by 7 bases and V by 0 bases; bases with no gene match: 4. Germline V gives CDR1 SGHRS, CDR2 YFSETQ. The DNA of the CDR3 is TGCGCCAGCAGCTTGGGACAGGGGGCAGCGGAGCAGTACGTC. Translating gives CASSLGQGAAEQYV.

This clonotype appeared many times. This chain joins TRBV29-1 and TRBJ1-1; D may be TRBD1 (6 bases). The CDR3 totals 15 residues. The germline CDR1 and CDR2 sequences are SQVTM and ANQGSEA. Trimming removed 1 base from V and 5 bases from J, with 17 bases in between. Written as DNA, the CDR3 is TGCAGCGTTGAAGGGGCCCCAGGGGAAGGGACTGAAGCTTTCTTT. This codes for CSVEGAPGEGTEAFF.

This clonotype has at least ten counts. This chain joins TRBV2 and TRBJ2-7, with TRBD1 as a possible D gene (5 bases). Trimming removed 6 bases from V and 2 bases from J, with 8 bases in between. This CDR3 comprises 12 residues. CDR1 and CDR2 from the germline V gene are SNHLY and FYNNEI. CDR3 residues: CASRGLAYEQYF. CDR3 DNA: TGTGCCAGCAGGGGGCTAGCCTACGAGCAGTACTTC.